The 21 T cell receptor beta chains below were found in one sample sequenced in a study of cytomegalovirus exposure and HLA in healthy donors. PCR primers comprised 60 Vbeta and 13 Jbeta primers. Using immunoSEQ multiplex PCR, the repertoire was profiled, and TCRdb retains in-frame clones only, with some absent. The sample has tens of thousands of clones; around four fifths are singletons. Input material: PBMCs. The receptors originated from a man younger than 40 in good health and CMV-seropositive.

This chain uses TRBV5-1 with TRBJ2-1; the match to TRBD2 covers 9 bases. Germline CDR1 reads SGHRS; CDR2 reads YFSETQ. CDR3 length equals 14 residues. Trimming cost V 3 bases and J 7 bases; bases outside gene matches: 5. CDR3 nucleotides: TGCGCCAGCAGCTGGGCGGGGGGGCTTAATGAGCAGTTCTTC. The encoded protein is CASSWAGGLNEQFF. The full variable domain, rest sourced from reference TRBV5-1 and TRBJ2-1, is KAGVTQTPRYLIKTRGQQVTLSCSPISGHRSVSWYQQTPGQGLQFLFEYFSETQRNKGNFPGRFSGRQFSNSRSEMNVSTLELGDSALYLCASSWAGGLNEQFFGPGTRLTVL.

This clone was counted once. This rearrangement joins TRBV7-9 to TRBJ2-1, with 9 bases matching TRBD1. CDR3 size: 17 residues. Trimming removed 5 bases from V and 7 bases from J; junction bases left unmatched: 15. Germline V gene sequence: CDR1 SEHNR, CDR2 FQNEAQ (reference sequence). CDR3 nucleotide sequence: TGTGCCAGCAGCCTCGCCGCCGGGACAGGGAGGATAAATGAGCAGTTCTTC. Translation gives CASSLAAGTGRINEQFF.

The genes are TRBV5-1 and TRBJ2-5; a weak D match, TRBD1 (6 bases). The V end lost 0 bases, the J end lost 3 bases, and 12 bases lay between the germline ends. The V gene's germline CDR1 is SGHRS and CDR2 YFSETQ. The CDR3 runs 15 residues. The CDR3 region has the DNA TGCGCCAGCAGCTTGGGTGGGGGCCTTGAAGAGACCCAGTACTTC. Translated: CASSLGGGLEETQYF.

The CDR3 DNA reads TGTGCCAGCAGCCCAACTTTGGGCACAGATACGCAGTATTTT. It codes for CASSPTLGTDTQYF. The chain links TRBV7-3 to TRBJ2-3; no clear D gene. There are 14 residues in the CDR3. The germline gives CDR1 SGHTA, CDR2 FQGTGA. Trimming shortened V by 5 bases and J by 1 base, and 10 bases separated the two germline ends.

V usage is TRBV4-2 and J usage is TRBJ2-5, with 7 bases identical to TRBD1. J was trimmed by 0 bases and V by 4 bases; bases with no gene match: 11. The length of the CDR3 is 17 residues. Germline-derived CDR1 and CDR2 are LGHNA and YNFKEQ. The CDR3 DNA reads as TGTGCCAGCAGCCGAGGACAGGCCTCGGGGTACCAAGAGACCCAGTACTTC. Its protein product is CASSRGQASGYQETQYF.

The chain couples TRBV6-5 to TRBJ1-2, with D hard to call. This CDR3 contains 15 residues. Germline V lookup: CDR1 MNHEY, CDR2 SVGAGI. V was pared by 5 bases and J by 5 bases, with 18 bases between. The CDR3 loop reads CASSPLLPGPYGYTF. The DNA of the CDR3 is TGTGCCAGCAGTCCTCTTTTACCTGGCCCTTATGGCTACACCTTC.

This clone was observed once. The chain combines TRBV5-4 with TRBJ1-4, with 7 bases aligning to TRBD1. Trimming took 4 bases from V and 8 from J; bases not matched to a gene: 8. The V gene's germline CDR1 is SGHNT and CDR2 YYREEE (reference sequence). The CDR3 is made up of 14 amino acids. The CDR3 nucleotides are TGTGCCAGCAGCCCGAGACAGGGAGGCGAAAAACTGTTTTTT. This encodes CASSPRQGGEKLFF.

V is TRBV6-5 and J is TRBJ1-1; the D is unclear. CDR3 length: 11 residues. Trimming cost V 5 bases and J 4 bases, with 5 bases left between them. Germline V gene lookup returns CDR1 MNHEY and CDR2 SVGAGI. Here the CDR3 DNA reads TGTGCCAGCAGTCGCAGCACTGAAGCTTTCTTT. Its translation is CASSRSTEAFF.

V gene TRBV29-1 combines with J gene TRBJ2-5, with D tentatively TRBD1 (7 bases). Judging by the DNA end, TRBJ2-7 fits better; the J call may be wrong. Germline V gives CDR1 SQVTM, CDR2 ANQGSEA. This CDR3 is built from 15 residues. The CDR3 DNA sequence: TGCAGCGTTGATTCTGGCGGGGCAGGGGGCTACGAGCAGTACTTC. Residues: CSVDSGGAGGYEQYF.

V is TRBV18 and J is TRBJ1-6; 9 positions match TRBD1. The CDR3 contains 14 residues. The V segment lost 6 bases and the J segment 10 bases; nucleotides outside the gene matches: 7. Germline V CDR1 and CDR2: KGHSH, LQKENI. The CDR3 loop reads CASSPDRGGSPLHF. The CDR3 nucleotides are TGTGCCAGCTCCCCGGACAGGGGTGGATCACCCCTCCACTTT.

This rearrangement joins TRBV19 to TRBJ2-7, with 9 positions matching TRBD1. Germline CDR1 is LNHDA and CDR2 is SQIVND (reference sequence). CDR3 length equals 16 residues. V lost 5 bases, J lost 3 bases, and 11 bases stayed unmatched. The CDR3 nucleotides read TGTGCCAGTAGTCCCCACCGAGGGACAGGGAGCTACGAGCAGTACTTC. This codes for CASSPHRGTGSYEQYF.

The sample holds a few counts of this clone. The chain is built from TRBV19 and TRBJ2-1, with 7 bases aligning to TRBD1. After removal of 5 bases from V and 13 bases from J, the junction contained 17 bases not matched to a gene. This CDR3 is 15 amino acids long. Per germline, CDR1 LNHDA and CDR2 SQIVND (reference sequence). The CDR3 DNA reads TGTGCCAGTAGTGCGGCCGGGACAGCCGAAATAGCACAGTTCTTC. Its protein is CASSAAGTAEIAQFF.

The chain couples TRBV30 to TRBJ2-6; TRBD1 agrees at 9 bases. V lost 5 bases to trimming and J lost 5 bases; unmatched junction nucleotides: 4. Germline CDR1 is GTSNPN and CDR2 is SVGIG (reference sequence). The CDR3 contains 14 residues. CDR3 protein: CAWGTGLRANVLTF. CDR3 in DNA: TGTGCCTGGGGGACAGGGTTAAGGGCCAACGTCCTGACTTTC.

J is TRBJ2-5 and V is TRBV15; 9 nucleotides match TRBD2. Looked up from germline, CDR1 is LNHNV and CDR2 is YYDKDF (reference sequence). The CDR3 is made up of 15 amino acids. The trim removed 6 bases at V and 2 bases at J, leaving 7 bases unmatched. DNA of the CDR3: TGTGCCACCAGGCCTCAGCTAGCGGGGCAAGAGACCCAGTACTTC. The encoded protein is CATRPQLAGQETQYF.

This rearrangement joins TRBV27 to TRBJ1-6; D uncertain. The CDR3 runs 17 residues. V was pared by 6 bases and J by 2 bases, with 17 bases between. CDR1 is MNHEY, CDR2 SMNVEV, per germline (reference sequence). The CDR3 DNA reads TGTGCCAGCAGGTTACTGTCCGGGGTGACCTATAATTCACCCCTCCACTTT. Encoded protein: CASRLLSGVTYNSPLHF.

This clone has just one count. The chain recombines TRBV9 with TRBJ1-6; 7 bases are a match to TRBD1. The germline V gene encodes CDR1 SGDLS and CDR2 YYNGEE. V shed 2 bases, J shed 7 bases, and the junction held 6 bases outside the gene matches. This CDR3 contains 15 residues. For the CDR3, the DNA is TGTGCCAGCAGCGTGACCGGGACAGTAAATTCACCCCTCCACTTT. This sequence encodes CASSVTGTVNSPLHF.

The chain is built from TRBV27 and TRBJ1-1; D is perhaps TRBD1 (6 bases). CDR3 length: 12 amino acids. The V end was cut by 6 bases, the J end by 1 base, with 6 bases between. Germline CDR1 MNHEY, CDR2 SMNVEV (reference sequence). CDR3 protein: CASRTGNTEAFF. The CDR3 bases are TGTGCCAGCAGGACAGGGAACACTGAAGCTTTCTTT.

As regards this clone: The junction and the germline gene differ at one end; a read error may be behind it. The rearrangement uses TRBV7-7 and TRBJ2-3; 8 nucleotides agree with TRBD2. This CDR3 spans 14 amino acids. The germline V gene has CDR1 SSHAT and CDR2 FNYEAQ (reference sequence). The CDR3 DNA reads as TGTGCTAGCAGCCGGGGGGGCGGCACAGATACGCAGTATTTT. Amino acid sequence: CASSRGGGTDTQYF.

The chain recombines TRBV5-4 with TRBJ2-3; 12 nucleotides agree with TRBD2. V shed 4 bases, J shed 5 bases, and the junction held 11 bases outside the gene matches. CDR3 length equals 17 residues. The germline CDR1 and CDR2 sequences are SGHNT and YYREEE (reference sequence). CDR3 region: CASSPRLAGVGGDTQYF. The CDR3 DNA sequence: TGTGCCAGCAGCCCGAGACTAGCGGGGGTTGGGGGAGATACGCAGTATTTT.

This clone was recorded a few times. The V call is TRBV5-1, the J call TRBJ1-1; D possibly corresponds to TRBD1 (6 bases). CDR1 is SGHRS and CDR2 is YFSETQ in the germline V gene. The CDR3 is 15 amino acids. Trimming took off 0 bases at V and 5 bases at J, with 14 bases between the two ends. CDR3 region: CASSLGPGVGTEAFF. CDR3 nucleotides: TGCGCCAGCAGCTTGGGACCAGGGGTGGGGACTGAAGCTTTCTTT. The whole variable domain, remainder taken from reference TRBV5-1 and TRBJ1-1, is KAGVTQTPRYLIKTRGQQVTLSCSPISGHRSVSWYQQTPGQGLQFLFEYFSETQRNKGNFPGRFSGRQFSNSRSEMNVSTLELGDSALYLCASSLGPGVGTEAFFGQGTRLTVV.

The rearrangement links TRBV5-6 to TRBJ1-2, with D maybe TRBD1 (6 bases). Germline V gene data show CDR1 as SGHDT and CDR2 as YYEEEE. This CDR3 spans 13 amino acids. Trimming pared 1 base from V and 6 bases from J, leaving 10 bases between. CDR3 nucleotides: TGTGCCAGCAGCTTGCCAACAGGGAATGGCTACACCTTC. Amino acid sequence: CASSLPTGNGYTF.